Listed here is a single TCR beta chain. Repertoires were generated with immunoSEQ multiplex PCR, while TCRdb's copy carries only in-frame clones and drops some. This table has tens of thousands of clones, around 94% appearing once. This entry belongs to a study of blood T cell repertoires in COVID-19. Between the trimmed V and J ends, which lost 6 bases and 0 bases, there was a span of 11 bases. CDR3 size: 15 residues. Germline V gene sequence: CDR1 MNHEY, CDR2 SVGAGI. The chain combines TRBV6-5 with TRBJ2-2; tentative D call: TRBD2 (6 bases). The sequenced material came from peripheral blood. The TCR comes from a man in his fifties or sixties with active COVID-19. DNA of the CDR3: TGTGCCAGCAGGGGCCGACTAGCGAACACCGGGGAGCTGTTTTTT. It specifies CASRGRLANTGELFF.